Listed below are T cell receptor beta chains from one sample, sequenced in a study of cytomegalovirus exposure and HLA in healthy donors. Produced via immunoSEQ multiplex PCR; TCRdb's table is partial and in-frame only. The sample includes 220,000 or so clones, about 75% of them seen just once. The sequenced material came from PBMCs. These receptors originate from a woman aged 30 to 39 in good health and CMV-seronegative. Both conserved end residues are trimmed from each CDR3. The D gene is left open where the match is weak.

D gene | V gene | CDR3 protein
NA | TRBV18 | ASSPESHYEQY
NA | TRBV9 | ASSVAASDDTQY
NA | TRBV6-1 | ASSEGPSRGLYEQY
TRBD1 | TRBV18 | ASSAPGQDFYEQY
NA | TRBV30 | AWSRQSEEAF
NA | TRBV30 | AWKQKNTEAF
NA | TRBV4-1 | ASSQEVTGTYEQY
NA | TRBV7-6 | ASSFVRGASSYNEQF
NA | TRBV4-2 | ASSLTGDSSYEQY
TRBD1 | TRBV7-2 | ASSLDRGDEQY
NA | TRBV4-1 | ASSQDRGTNTEAF
TRBD1 | TRBV29-1 | SVGTDTNTEAF
TRBD2 | TRBV18 | ASSPLLAGGSGANVLT
NA | TRBV7-9 | SSSLWDYEAF
TRBD1 | TRBV16 | ASSRAPGTGSYEQY
NA | TRBV6-5 | ASSYSAGTYD
NA | TRBV7-9 | AAEGAWSGNTIY
NA | TRBV6-1 | ASSEQGHTDTQY
NA | TRBV5-6 | ASSPQEDDTDTQY
NA | TRBV27 | ASSFERRTGNTEAF
NA | TRBV29-1 | SVLQSYEQY
NA | TRBV18 | ASSLGGNTNTEAF
NA | TRBV7-9 | ASRTSSYNEQF
NA | TRBV7-2 | ASSGLGAAQETQY
NA | TRBV6-5 | ASSDRLRKNEQF
NA | TRBV5-1 | ASSFVQQANNEQF
NA | TRBV5-1 | ASSTEGVRNTEAF
TRBD1 | TRBV19 | ASRPTGAGNQPQH
TRBD1 | TRBV27 | ASGSGTGFDQPQH
NA | TRBV18 | ASSPAPGTHAYEQY
NA | TRBV6-1 | ASSEAFQGSYEQY
TRBD2 | TRBV25-1 | ARIRAGGIGEQF
TRBD2 | TRBV5-1 | ASSLGLAGSYEQY
TRBD1 | TRBV30 | AWSPQGAGGYT
NA | TRBV29-1 | SVRAPWSPSPGYT
TRBD1 | TRBV4-1 | ASSLGTGTEAF
NA | TRBV5-5 | ASSNRDTYNEQF
TRBD2 | TRBV19 | ASRRTSGAYEQY
TRBD2 | TRBV6-6 | ASSSAGDAYNEQF
TRBD2 | TRBV6-5 | ASSGGAGETQY
NA | TRBV19 | ASSMGQSGTGELF
NA | TRBV11-3 | ASSSEGQPQH
TRBD2 | TRBV19 | ASRGASGGYNEQF
TRBD1 | TRBV5-1 | ASSLGIGQGAWTEAF
NA | TRBV5-6 | ASSLTDTQY
NA | TRBV18 | ASSPGANNYGYT
NA | TRBV11-2 | ASSLGSGSYEQY
TRBD2 | TRBV18 | ASSPVGGGYEQY
NA | TRBV19 | ASSIDGANYGYT
NA | TRBV19 | ASSRNPLQDSHAEPQH